This T cell receptor (beta chain) appears in the sequencing data of a study of glioma-infiltrating T cells after dendritic cell vaccination. Study-level information: Dendritic cell vaccination trial patients had either newly diagnosed or recurrent glioblastoma. General study points: Estimated pretreatment TIL content predicted outcome after dendritic cell vaccination.

The CDR3 runs 17 residues. In germline, CDR1 is MDHEN, CDR2 SYDVKM. The V segment lost 2 bases and the J segment 2 bases; nucleotides outside the gene matches: 8. Method: immunoSEQ multiplex PCR; TCRdb's copy keeps in-frame clones and lacks some. Among about 50,000 clones, roughly 90% were seen once, and the ten largest hold 5% to 6.5%. As for time point: after dendritic cell vaccination, including at tumor progression/relapse. Blood PBMC samples: pre-vaccination, two weeks post third vaccination, and at tumor progression. In the case of this clone: What it recognizes is unknown.

The chain joins TRBV28 to TRBJ2-7; 11 positions match TRBD1. The sequences come from blood, collected after dendritic cell vaccination. The TCR sequence derives from a human donor with glioblastoma. The CDR3 DNA reads TGTGCCAGCAGTTTAGGGAGTGGGACAGGGGGGGCCTACGAGCAGTACTTC. Translation gives CASSLGSGTGGAYEQYF.